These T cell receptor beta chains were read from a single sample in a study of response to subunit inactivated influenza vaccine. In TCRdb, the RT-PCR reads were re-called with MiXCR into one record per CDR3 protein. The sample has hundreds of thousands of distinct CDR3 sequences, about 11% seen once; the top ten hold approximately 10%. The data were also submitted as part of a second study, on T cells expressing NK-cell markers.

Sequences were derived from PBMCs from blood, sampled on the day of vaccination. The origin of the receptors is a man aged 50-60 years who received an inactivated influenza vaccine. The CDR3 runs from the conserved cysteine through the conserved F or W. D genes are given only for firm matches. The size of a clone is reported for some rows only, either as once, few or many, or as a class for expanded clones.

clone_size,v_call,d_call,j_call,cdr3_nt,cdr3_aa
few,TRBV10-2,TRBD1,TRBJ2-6,TGCGCCAGCAGTGAGAGACAGGGATACTCTGGGGCCAACGTCCTGACTTTC,CASSERQGYSGANVLTF
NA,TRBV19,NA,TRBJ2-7,TGTGCCAGTAGTATAGGAGACAGAGTCTACGAGCAGTACTTC,CASSIGDRVYEQYF
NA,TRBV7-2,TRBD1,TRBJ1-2,TGTGCCGGCTCCCGCCCGGGACAGGGGTTAAAGGGCTACACCTTC,CAGSRPGQGLKGYTF
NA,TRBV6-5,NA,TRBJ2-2,TGTGCCAGCAGTTATTCAATTGGTTCGGGTTGGAACACCGGGGAGCTGTTTTTT,CASSYSIGSGWNTGELFF
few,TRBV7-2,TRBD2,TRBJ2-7,TGTGCCAGCAGCTTCGGGGACTACTCCTACGAGCAGTACTTC,CASSFGDYSYEQYF
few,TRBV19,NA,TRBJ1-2,TGTGCCAGTAGTATGGCTCCGGGGTTTTTGACGGGCTACACCTTC,CASSMAPGFLTGYTF
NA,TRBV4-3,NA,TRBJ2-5,TGCGCCAGCAGCCAAAACCCGGGGACGGGGAAAGAGACCCAGTACTTC,CASSQNPGTGKETQYF
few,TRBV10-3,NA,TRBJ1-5,TGTGCCATCAGTGGGGGGAGGAACAATCAGCCCCAGCATTTT,CAISGGRNNQPQHF
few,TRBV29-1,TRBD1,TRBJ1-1,TGCAGCGTTGGGGGACAGGGAGGGAACACTGAAGCTTTCTTT,CSVGGQGGNTEAFF
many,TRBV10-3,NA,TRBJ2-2,TGTGCCATCAGTGAGTCGAGCAAGAACACCGGGGAGCTGTTTTTT,CAISESSKNTGELFF
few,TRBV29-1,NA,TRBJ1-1,TGCAGCGTTGAGGGTTCCGCTGAAGCTTTCTTT,CSVEGSAEAFF
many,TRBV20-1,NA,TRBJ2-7,TGCAGTGCTCGACCTAGCAAGACCTACGAGCAGTACTTC,CSARPSKTYEQYF
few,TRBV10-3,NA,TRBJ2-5,TGTGCCATCAGTGAGCCTGCAGAGACCCAGTACTTC,CAISEPAETQYF
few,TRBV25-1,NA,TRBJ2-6,TGTGCCAGCAGGGGATTAGCTGGGGCCAACGTCCTGACTTTC,CASRGLAGANVLTF
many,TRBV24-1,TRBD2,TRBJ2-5,TGTGCCACCAGTGATTCGAAGGACGCTAGCGGAATACAAGAGACCCAGTACTTC,CATSDSKDASGIQETQYF
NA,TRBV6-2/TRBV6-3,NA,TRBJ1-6,TGTGCCAGCACCCTTTTGGGCACCAGGAATAATTCACCCCTCCACTTT,CASTLLGTRNNSPLHF
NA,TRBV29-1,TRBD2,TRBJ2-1,TGCAGCGTTCCTCAAGGACTAGCGGGAGTGGCGTCCTACAATGAGCAGTTCTTC,CSVPQGLAGVASYNEQFF
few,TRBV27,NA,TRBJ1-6,TGTGCCAGCAGTTTTTCCGGGACACGGAATTCACCCCTCCACTTT,CASSFSGTRNSPLHF
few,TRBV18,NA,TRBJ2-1,TGTGCCAGCTCACTTAGCGTTGTGAATGAGCAGTTCTTC,CASSLSVVNEQFF
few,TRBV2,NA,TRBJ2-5,TGTGCCAGCGAGGGACACTACCAAGAGACCCAGTACTTC,CASEGHYQETQYF
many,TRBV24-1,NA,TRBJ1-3,TGTGCCACCAGTGATACGAGAGCCGGGGCTTCTGGAAACACCATATATTTT,CATSDTRAGASGNTIYF
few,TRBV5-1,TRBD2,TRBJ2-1,TGCGCCAGCAGCTTGGGACTAGCGGGGGTGGACAATGAGCAGTTCTTC,CASSLGLAGVDNEQFF
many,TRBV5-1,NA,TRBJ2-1,TGCGCCAGCAGCCAAACGGCCGGGAGAACTGGGGGCAATGAGCAGTTCTTC,CASSQTAGRTGGNEQFF
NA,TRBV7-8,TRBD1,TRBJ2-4,TGTGCCAGCAGCTCGGACAGGGTGACCAAAAACATTCAGTACTTC,CASSSDRVTKNIQYF
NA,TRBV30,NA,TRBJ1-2,TGTGCCTACCTAGACTTTGGTAACTATGGCTACACCTTC,CAYLDFGNYGYTF
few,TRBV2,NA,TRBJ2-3,TGTGCCAGCAGTTCGGACGGCGATACGCAGTATTTT,CASSSDGDTQYF
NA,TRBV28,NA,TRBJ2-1,TGTGCCAGCAGTTTATTGGGTACGGCAGGGCCGAACAATGAGCAGTTCTTC,CASSLLGTAGPNNEQFF
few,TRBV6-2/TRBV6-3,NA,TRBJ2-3,TGTGCCAGCAGTCTTCAATCTCCGGGGACAGATACGCAGTATTTT,CASSLQSPGTDTQYF
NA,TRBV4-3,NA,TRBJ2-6,TGCGCCAGCAGCCTCCAGGTGGGCTCTGGGGCCAACGTCCTGACTTTC,CASSLQVGSGANVLTF
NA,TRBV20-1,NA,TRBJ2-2,TGCAGTGCTAGTCGGGGAGGATTGAACACCGGGGAGCTGTTTTTT,CSASRGGLNTGELFF
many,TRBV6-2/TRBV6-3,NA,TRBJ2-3,TGTGCCAGCAGCTGGACAGGAGGGACAGATACGCAGTATTTT,CASSWTGGTDTQYF
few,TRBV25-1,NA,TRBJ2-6,TGTGCCAGCAGTGGCAGGGTGAACTCTGGGGCCAACGTCCTGACTTTC,CASSGRVNSGANVLTF
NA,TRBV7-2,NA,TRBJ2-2,TGTGCCAGCAGCTTAGCCCCGGCAAGGAGGGAGCTGTTTTTT,CASSLAPARRELFF
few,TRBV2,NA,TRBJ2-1,TGTGCCAGCAGTCGCGAGCAGGGGAGTGAGCAGTTCTTC,CASSREQGSEQFF
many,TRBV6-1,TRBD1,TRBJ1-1,TGTGCCAGCAGTGCCGACAGGGTGAACACTGAAGCTTTCTTT,CASSADRVNTEAFF
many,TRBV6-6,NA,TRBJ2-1,TGTGCCAGCGTGGGGGCAGGTTACAATGAGCAGTTCTTC,CASVGAGYNEQFF
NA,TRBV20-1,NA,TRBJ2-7,TGCAGTGCTAGAGATTACCAGGGAGAGGACGAGCAGTACTTC,CSARDYQGEDEQYF
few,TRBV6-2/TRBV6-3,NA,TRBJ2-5,TGTGCCAGCAGTCGTACAGGGCGGCGGGAGACCCAGTACTTC,CASSRTGRRETQYF
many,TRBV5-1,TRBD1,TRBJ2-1,TGCGCCAGCAGCTTTCTACAGGGGAAAAACGCTCATGAGCAGTTCTTC,CASSFLQGKNAHEQFF
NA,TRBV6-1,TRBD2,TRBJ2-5,TGTGCCAGCAGAGTTCTAGCGGAAGAGACCCAGTACTTC,CASRVLAEETQYF
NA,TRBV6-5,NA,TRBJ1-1,TGTGCCAGCAGTTACATCGGGGGTATGAACACTGAAGCTTTCTTT,CASSYIGGMNTEAFF
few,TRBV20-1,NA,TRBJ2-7,TGCAGTGCTAGAAAGGATTACGAGCAGTACTTC,CSARKDYEQYF
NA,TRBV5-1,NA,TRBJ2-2,TGCGCCAGCAGCTTGAACCCAAACACCGGGGAGCTGTTTTTT,CASSLNPNTGELFF
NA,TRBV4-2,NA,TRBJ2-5,TGTGCCAGCAGCCAAGATTCTCGGCAAAGAGACACCCAGTACTTC,CASSQDSRQRDTQYF